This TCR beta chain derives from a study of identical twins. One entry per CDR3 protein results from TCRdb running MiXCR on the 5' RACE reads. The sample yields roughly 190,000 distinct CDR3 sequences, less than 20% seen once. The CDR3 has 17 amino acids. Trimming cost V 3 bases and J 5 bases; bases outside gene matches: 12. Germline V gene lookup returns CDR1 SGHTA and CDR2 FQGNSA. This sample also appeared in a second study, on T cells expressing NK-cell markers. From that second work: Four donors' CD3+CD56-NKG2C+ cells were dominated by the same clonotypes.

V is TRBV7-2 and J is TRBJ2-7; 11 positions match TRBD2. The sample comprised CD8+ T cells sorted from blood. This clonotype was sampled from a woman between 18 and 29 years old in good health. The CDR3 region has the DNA TGTGCCAGCAGCTTTTTTAGCGGGAGGGCCGAAGGACACGAGCAGTACTTC. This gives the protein CASSFFSGRAEGHEQYF.